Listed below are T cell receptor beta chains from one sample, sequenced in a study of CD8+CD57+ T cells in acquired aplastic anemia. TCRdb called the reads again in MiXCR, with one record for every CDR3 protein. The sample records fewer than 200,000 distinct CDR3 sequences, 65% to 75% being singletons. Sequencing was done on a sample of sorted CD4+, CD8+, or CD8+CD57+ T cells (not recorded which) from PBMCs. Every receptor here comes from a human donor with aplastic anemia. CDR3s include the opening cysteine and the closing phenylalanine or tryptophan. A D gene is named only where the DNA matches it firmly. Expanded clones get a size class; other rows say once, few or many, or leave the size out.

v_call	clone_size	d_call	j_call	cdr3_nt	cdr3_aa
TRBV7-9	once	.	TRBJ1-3	TGTGCCAGCAGTCCCGTGGTCTCTGGAAACACCATATATTTT	CASSPVVSGNTIYF
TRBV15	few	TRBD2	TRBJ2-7	TGTGCCACCAGCAGAGTGCTAGCGGGAGGAGGCGAGCAGTACTTC	CATSRVLAGGGEQYF
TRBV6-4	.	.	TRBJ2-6	TGTGCCAGCCAGGGAGGCGACGCCGGGGCCAACGTCCTGACTTTC	CASQGGDAGANVLTF
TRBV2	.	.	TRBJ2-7	TGTGCCAGCCTCCGGGCCACCTCGGGCGAGCAGTACTTC	CASLRATSGEQYF
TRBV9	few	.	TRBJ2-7	TGTGCCAGCAGCGCCCACGCGACAGACGAGCAGTACTTC	CASSAHATDEQYF
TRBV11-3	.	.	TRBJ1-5	TGTGCCAGCAGTGACCCGCATCAGCCCCAGCATTTT	CASSDPHQPQHF
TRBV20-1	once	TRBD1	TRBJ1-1	TGCAGTGCCTCGACAGGGCTGAACACTGAAGCTTTCTTT	CSASTGLNTEAFF
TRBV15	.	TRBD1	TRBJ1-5	TGTGCCAGCAGCAGGGACAGCCTAAATCAGCCCCAGCATTTT	CASSRDSLNQPQHF
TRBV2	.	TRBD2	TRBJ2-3	TGTGCCAGCAGTCCGGGCGGGAGAAACACAGATACGCAGTATTTT	CASSPGGRNTDTQYF
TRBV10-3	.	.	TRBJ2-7	TGTGCCATTAAATGGGGGCGTGCTAGGGACGAGCAGTACTTC	CAIKWGRARDEQYF
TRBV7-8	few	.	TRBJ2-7	TGTGCCAGCAGCTTAGGATCGGGGATGGACGAGCAGTACTTC	CASSLGSGMDEQYF
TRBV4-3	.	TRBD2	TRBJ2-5	TGCGCCAGCAGTCGGGAGCGGGGTGGGACCCAGTACTTC	CASSRERGGTQYF
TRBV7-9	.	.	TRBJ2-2	TGTGCCAGCAGCTTAGAGTCAGGGAGGTGGGCCGGGGAGCTGTTTTTT	CASSLESGRWAGELFF
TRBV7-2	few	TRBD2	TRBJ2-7	TGTGCCAGCAGCCCCCTTGGACTAGCGAGTAACGAGCAGTACTTC	CASSPLGLASNEQYF
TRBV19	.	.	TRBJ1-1	TGTGCCAGTAGGGAAGACGGGCAGGGAGCTTTCTTT	CASREDGQGAFF
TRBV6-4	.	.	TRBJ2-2	TGTGCCAGCAGTGTCCGCCCTGACACCGGGGAGCTGTTTTTT	CASSVRPDTGELFF
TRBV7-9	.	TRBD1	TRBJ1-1	TGTGCCAGCAGCTCCGGGACAGGGATGTTCTTT	CASSSGTGMFF
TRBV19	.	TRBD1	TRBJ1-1	TGTGCCATTTCCGTCGGACAGGGACAGGCTTTCTTT	CAISVGQGQAFF
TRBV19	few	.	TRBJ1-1	TGTGCCAGTAGCCCGGACCACTCCAGGGACACTGAAGCTTTCTTT	CASSPDHSRDTEAFF
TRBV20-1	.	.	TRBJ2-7	TGCAGTGCTAGAGATCCCCTACCGGGACAGGACTCCCGACTAGCGGACTCCTACGAGCAGTACTTC	CSARDPLPGQDSRLADSYEQYF
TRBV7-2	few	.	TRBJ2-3	TGTGCCAGCAGCCTACGTGTCGGCGCAGATACGCAGTATTTT	CASSLRVGADTQYF
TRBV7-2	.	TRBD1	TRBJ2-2	TGTGCCAGCAGCTTTAGTCGGATAGGACAGGCTTCAACCGGGGAGCTGTTTTTT	CASSFSRIGQASTGELFF
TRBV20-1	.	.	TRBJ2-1	TGCAGTGCCAGCGAGGGGGGAGAGGGCACCGAGCAGTTCTTC	CSASEGGEGTEQFF
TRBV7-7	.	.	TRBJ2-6	TGTGCCAGCAGCCCCGGGGTATCTGGGGCCAACGTCCTGACTTTC	CASSPGVSGANVLTF
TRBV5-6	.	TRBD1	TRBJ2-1	TGTGCCAGCACCCTGCGGACAGGGGGCGATGAGCAGTTCTTC	CASTLRTGGDEQFF
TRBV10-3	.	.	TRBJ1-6	TGTGCCATCCGCTCCGAGGGGCTAGGGGGTTCAGCCCTCCACTTT	CAIRSEGLGGSALHF
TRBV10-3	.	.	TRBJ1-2	TGTGCCACTAGGACCGGGGGCTACACCTTC	CATRTGGYTF